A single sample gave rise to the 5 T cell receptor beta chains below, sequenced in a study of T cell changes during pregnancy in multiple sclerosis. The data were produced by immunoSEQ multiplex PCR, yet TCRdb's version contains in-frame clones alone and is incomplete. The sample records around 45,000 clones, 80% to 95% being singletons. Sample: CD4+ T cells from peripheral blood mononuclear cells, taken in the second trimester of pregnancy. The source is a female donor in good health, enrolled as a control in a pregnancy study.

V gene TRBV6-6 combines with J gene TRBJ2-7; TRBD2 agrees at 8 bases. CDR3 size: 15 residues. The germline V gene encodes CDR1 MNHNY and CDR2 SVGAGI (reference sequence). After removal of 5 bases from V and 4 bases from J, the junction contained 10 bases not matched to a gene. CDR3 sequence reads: CASSPTGTRAYEQYF. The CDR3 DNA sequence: TGTGCCAGCAGTCCTACCGGGACTAGGGCTTACGAGCAGTACTTC.

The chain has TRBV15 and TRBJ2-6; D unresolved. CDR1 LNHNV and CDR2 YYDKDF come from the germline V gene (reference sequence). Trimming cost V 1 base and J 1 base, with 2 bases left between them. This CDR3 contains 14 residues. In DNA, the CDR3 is TGTGCCACCAGCAGAGCGTCTGGGGCCAACGTCCTGACTTTC. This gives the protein CATSRASGANVLTF.

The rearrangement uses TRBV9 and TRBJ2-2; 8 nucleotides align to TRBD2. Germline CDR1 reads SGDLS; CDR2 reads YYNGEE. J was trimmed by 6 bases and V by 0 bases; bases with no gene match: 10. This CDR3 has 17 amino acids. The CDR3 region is CASSVGSSGSYPGELFF. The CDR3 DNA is TGTGCCAGCAGCGTAGGGTCGAGCGGGAGTTATCCCGGGGAGCTGTTTTTT.

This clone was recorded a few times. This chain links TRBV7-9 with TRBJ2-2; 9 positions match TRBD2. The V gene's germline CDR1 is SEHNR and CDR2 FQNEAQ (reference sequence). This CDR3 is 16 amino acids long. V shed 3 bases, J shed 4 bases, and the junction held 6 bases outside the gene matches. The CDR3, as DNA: TGTGCCAGCAGCTTTAAAGCGGGGGGCTTCACCGGGGAGCTGTTTTTT. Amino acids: CASSFKAGGFTGELFF.

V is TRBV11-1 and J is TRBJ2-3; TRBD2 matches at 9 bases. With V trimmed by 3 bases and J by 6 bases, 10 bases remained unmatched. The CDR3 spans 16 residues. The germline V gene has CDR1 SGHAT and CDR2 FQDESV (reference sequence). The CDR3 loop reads CASSLRLAGTWDTQYF. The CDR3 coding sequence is TGTGCCAGCAGCTTGAGGCTAGCGGGGACATGGGATACGCAGTATTTT. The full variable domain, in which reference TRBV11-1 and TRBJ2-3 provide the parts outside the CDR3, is EAEVAQSPRYKITEKSQAVAFWCDPISGHATLYWYRQILGQGPELLVQFQDESVVDDSQLPKDRFSAERLKGVDSTLKIQPAELGDSAMYLCASSLRLAGTWDTQYFGPGTRLTVL.